This T cell receptor beta chain was obtained from a study of CXCR3-negative and CXCR3-positive naive CD8 T cells (dated by TCRdb to between 2019 and 2020). With respect to the entire study: In total, about 135 million TRB reads were obtained, which works out to roughly 1.5 +/- 0.3 million reads per library. The diversity and physicochemical repertoire analyses included roughly ten donors pooled from two independent experiments. The TRBV-TRBJ cluster analysis covered naive subsets from roughly 5 donors and memory cells from 3 donors.

The sequencer was a NextSeq 550. The Human TCR Profiling Kit (MiLaboratory) was used to make UMI-labeled 5' RACE TRB cDNA libraries. The full amount of extracted RNA was used for cDNA synthesis, and the full amount of resulting cDNA was used for PCR amplification. The libraries were made side by side, with each library going through the same number of PCR cycles. The paper's processing steps were these. MIGEC and MiXCR extracted about 53,000 +/- 10,000 unique UMI-labeled TRB cDNA molecules per library, requiring at least two reads per UMI. On average, each library contained approximately 40,000 +/- 10,000 functional in-frame TRB CDR3 nucleotide clonotypes without stop codons. After each sample was downsampled to 5000 UMI-labeled TRB molecules, VDJtools was used to calculate diversity metrics such as normalized Shannon-Wiener and Chao1. Clonotype-size-weighted physicochemical properties of the central five CDR3 residues (interaction energy, strength, volume and Kidera factor 4) were computed in VDJtools. TCRdb reprocessed the reads; each CDR3 protein sequence makes one entry, and DNA is unavailable. TCRdb's processing, not the study's, gives the V and J calls here. Per the sample table, the count is 150,000 or so distinct CDR3 sequences. Together, the top ten hold 0.29% of the sample.

Concerning this clonotype: Its target antigen remains unknown.

Per the germline V gene, MDHEN is the CDR1 and SYDVKM is the CDR2. Inclusive of the bounding cysteine and phenylalanine, the CDR3 is 16 residues long. This entry has no DNA. Overall study results and their limits: Repertoire diversity was comparably high in both naive subsets but much lower in memory CD8+ T cells. Freshly isolated PBMCs were used for most assays because CXCR3 expression partially decreased after cryopreservation. Compared with CXCR3-negative naive cells, CXCR3-positive naive cells had TRB CDR3s with higher hydrophobicity (lower Kidera factor 4), lower energy, and higher strength and volume indices. TRBV-TRBJ usage was similar between naive CXCR3-negative and CXCR3-positive cells from the same donor, while memory cells showed distinct patterns. Because surface CD5, which is linked to self-reactivity in mice, was comparable between the naive subsets, TCR interaction strength was also inferred from TRB CDR3 physicochemical properties.

For every CD8+ T cell subset, over 250,000 cells were flow-sorted straight into RLT lysis buffer, and each subset was sorted in triplicate. Naive CD8+ T cells were defined stringently as CD45RO-CCR7+CD27+CD95- to exclude memory contaminants. Peripheral blood mononuclear cells were isolated from buffy coats by standard density gradient centrifugation. A FACSAria III was used to flow-sort naive CXCR3-negative and CXCR3-positive CD8+ T cells. Total RNA was extracted from sorted cells with an RNeasy Mini Kit. The chain uses TRBV28 and TRBJ2-1. The TCR sequence derives from a human donor in good health. Some clones in this sample may be carry-over from other donors' samples. Material: naive CXCR3- CD8+ T cells from blood. The sample's cell subset or site label is to be understood as: CD45RO-CCR7+CD27+CD95- naive CD8+ T cells lacking CXCR3 (TNR3-). CDR3 reads: CASSFPYDLRYNEQFF. The full variable domain, completed from the reference TRBV28 and TRBJ2-1 proteins outside the CDR3, reads DVKVTQSSRYLVKRTGEKVFLECVQDMDHENMFWYRQDPGLGLRLIYFSYDVKMKEKGDIPEGYSVSREKKERFSLILESASTNQTSMYLCASSFPYDLRYNEQFFGPGTRLTVL.